Listed here are 15 T cell receptor beta chains from one sample, sequenced in a study of spatial heterogeneity in lung cancer. Regarding time point: sample taken at primary tumor resection. One entry per CDR3 protein results from TCRdb running MiXCR on the 5' RACE reads. The sample yields 30,000 to 45,000 distinct CDR3 sequences, roughly 7.4% seen once. This specimen consisted of PBMCs, obtained at surgery. These receptors all stem from a male donor with early-stage non-small cell lung cancer.

This clonotype has at least ten counts. The V and J genes are TRBV7-2 and TRBJ2-5; 10 bases map to TRBD2. Germline CDR1 is SGHTA and CDR2 is FQGNSA. V dropped 7 bases and J dropped 5; count of bases not matched to a gene: 10. The CDR3 totals 15 residues. CDR3 sequence: CASILSGGLGETQYF. The CDR3, as DNA: TGTGCCAGCATCCTTAGCGGGGGGCTTGGGGAGACCCAGTACTTC.

The gene calls are TRBV6-6 and TRBJ2-7; 7 nucleotides match TRBD1. Germline values: CDR1 MNHNY, CDR2 SVGAGI (reference sequence). This CDR3 has 16 amino acids. Losses at the gene ends were 4 bases for V and 2 bases for J; bases not matched to a gene: 11. CDR3 sequence (DNA): TGTGCCAGCAGTTCCCCCCGGACAGGACCCCCCTACGAGCAGTACTTC. Protein: CASSSPRTGPPYEQYF.

The rearrangement uses TRBV7-2 and TRBJ2-3; no clear D. Germline CDR1 reads SGHTA; CDR2 reads FQGNSA. The CDR3 extends over 13 amino acids. V was shortened by 5 bases and J by 2 bases, with 8 bases between the two germline ends. CDR3 sequence (DNA): TGTGCCAGCAGCCGTATGAACACAGATACGCAGTATTTT. Protein product: CASSRMNTDTQYF.

This chain uses TRBV2 with TRBJ2-7; 10 bases agree with TRBD2. V lost 4 bases, J lost 4 bases, and 4 bases stayed unmatched. Germline V gives CDR1 SNHLY, CDR2 FYNNEI. The CDR3 sequence is 14 residues long. For the CDR3, the DNA is TGTGCCAGCAGTGTTCGGACTAGCGGATACGAGCAGTACTTC. It codes for CASSVRTSGYEQYF.

This clonotype showed up many times. The rearrangement links TRBV30 to TRBJ2-1, with TRBD1 matching 8 bases. The CDR3 is made up of 15 amino acids. Germline CDR1 GTSNPN, CDR2 SVGIG (reference sequence). Trimming took 3 bases from V and 0 from J; bases not matched to a gene: 4. The CDR3 is CAWRQGVSSYNEQFF. The DNA of the CDR3 is TGTGCCTGGAGACAGGGGGTTAGCTCCTACAATGAGCAGTTCTTC.

This clonotype was seen many times. The chain carries TRBV9 and TRBJ2-3, with D possibly being TRBD1 (6 bases). The ends were cut back, 4 bases at V and 0 bases at J, with 12 bases in the middle. CDR1 and CDR2 (germline): SGDLS, YYNGEE. This CDR3 is built from 15 residues. CDR3 DNA sequence: TGTGCCAGCAGCCTCACAGGGTCCAGCACAGATACGCAGTATTTT. This encodes CASSLTGSSTDTQYF.

The table lists this clonotype with many counts. The V and J genes are TRBV12-3 or TRBV12-4 and TRBJ2-3, with TRBD2 matching over 7 bases. With 2 bases clipped from V and 1 base from J, the junction kept 3 bases outside the gene matches. The CDR3 has 15 residues. CDR3 sequence (DNA): TGTGCCAGCAGTTTATGGCTAGCGGGCACAGATACGCAGTATTTT. Its translation: CASSLWLAGTDTQYF.

This chain joins TRBV29-1 and TRBJ2-1; the D gene is possibly TRBD1 (5 bases). Trimming removed 7 bases from V and 7 bases from J, with 17 bases in between. The CDR3 is 13 amino acids. The germline CDR1 and CDR2 sequences are SQVTM and ANQGSEA. CDR3 protein: CSAPVGVGNEQFF. The DNA of the CDR3 is TGCAGCGCTCCCGTAGGGGTAGGGAATGAGCAGTTCTTC.

Notes on this clonotype: Possible read error: a much larger clone is one base away. V is TRBV24-1 and J is TRBJ1-5, with a possible D match to TRBD1 (5 bases). This CDR3 contains 16 residues. CDR1 and CDR2 from the germline V gene are KGHDR and SFDVKD. CDR3 sequence (DNA): TGTCCCACCAGTGCATCACGGGGCAGGGAGGCCGGTGACCAGCATTTT. As protein: CPTSASRGREAGDQHF.

This clonotype occurred many times. CDR3 protein: CASSLRGLDSPLHF. Here the CDR3 DNA reads TGTGCCAGCAGCTTGAGGGGGCTGGATTCACCCCTCCACTTT. The chain has TRBV7-2 and TRBJ1-6, with TRBD1 matching over 7 bases. V was clipped by 3 bases and J by 8 bases; unmatched bases: 4. CDR3 size: 14 residues. CDR1 SGHTA and CDR2 FQGNSA come from the germline V gene.

This clonotype was picked up many times. The V and J genes are TRBV6-5 and TRBJ2-2; 9 positions match TRBD1. The CDR3 is 16 amino acids. Germline values: CDR1 MNHEY, CDR2 SVGAGI. With 2 bases clipped from V and 6 bases from J, the junction kept 7 bases outside the gene matches. This CDR3 is CASSYGTGRGSGELFF. The CDR3 DNA follows: TGTGCCAGCAGTTACGGGACAGGGAGAGGGTCCGGGGAGCTGTTTTTT.

This clonotype was counted ten times or more. This CDR3 is CSAYANTEAFF. CDR3 coding DNA: TGCAGCGCCTACGCGAACACTGAAGCTTTCTTT. The chain links TRBV29-1 to TRBJ1-1; D is uncertain. The V gene lost 7 bases and the J gene lost 1 base, with 7 bases spanning the gap. The CDR3 loop spans 11 amino acids. Germline CDR1 SQVTM, CDR2 ANQGSEA.

J is TRBJ1-5 and V is TRBV5-5; no reliable D call. CDR3 size: 13 residues. Germline V gene lookup returns CDR1 SGHKS and CDR2 YYEKEE (reference sequence). Trimming removed 4 bases from V and 0 bases from J, with 5 bases in between. CDR3 region: CASSVDSNQPQHF. The CDR3, as DNA: TGTGCCAGCAGCGTTGATAGCAATCAGCCCCAGCATTTT.

The rearrangement uses TRBV15 and TRBJ2-2; D may be TRBD1 (6 bases). Between the trimmed V and J ends, which lost 0 bases and 1 base, there was a span of 9 bases. This CDR3 is built from 16 residues. Per the germline V gene, CDR1 is LNHNV and CDR2 is YYDKDF (reference sequence). This CDR3 reads CATSRDRQENTGELFF. The DNA for the CDR3 is TGTGCCACCAGCAGAGATAGACAGGAGAACACCGGGGAGCTGTTTTTT.

This clonotype was detected ten times or more. The chain recombines TRBV6-2 or TRBV6-3 with TRBJ2-7, with D unresolved. The germline V gene encodes CDR1 MNHEY and CDR2 SVGEGT. V was cut by 7 bases and J by 0 bases, with 4 bases left in between. This CDR3 spans 11 amino acids. CDR3 nucleotide sequence: TGTGCCAGCATGGGCTCCTACGAGCAGTACGTC. Translating it yields CASMGSYEQYV.